A selection of T cell receptor beta chains follows, all from one sample in a study of T cell repertoires in cytomegalovirus infection. TCRdb reprocessed the reads via MiXCR and lists one record per CDR3 protein. This table has roughly 760,000 distinct CDR3 sequences, approximately 40% appearing once. The sequencing sample was made of PBMCs. These receptors were obtained from a human donor in good health (CMV status not recorded). Some clones in this sample may be carry-over from other donors' samples. CDR3s leave out the opening cysteine and the closing phenylalanine or tryptophan. Some rows mark clone size as missing; the rest say once, few, many or name a class of expanded clone.

few,TRBV20-1,TRBJ1-2,SARDLVSGYGYT
few,TRBV19,TRBJ2-3,ASELTRREGRFTDTQY
.,TRBV12-3/TRBV12-4,TRBJ2-1,ASSRGTSGGANEQF
.,TRBV28,TRBJ2-7,ASSRGDGTPREQY
.,TRBV6-2/TRBV6-3,TRBJ2-1,ASSRVRTGEQF
.,TRBV7-8,TRBJ1-2,SSSLQGASGYT
few,TRBV19,TRBJ1-5,ASSPRQGGWPQH
.,TRBV7-6,TRBJ2-3,ASSLEYTDTQY
many,TRBV7-2,TRBJ2-3,ASSLGRIAGVRSSTDTQY
.,TRBV28,TRBJ1-5,ASTRRGVGNQPQH
many,TRBV7-2,TRBJ1-2,ASSPPRAYLGYT